These T cell receptor beta chains were read from a single sample in a study of cytomegalovirus exposure and HLA in healthy donors. The assay was immunoSEQ multiplex PCR, and TCRdb's table has in-frame clones only and misses some. The sample shows 95,000 to 150,000 clones, about 89% of them seen only once. The sequenced material came from PBMCs. These receptors were obtained from a woman younger than 30 in good health and CMV-seronegative. CDR3s include the opening cysteine and the closing phenylalanine or tryptophan. D genes are given only for firm matches. The size of a clone is reported for some rows only, either as once, few or many, or as a class for expanded clones.

TRBV10-2,.,.,TRBJ2-3,TGCGCCAGCAGACAGGGAACAGATACGCAGTATTTT,CASRQGTDTQYF
TRBV11-2,.,.,TRBJ1-1,TGTGCCAGCAGCTTGGCAGGGGCGAACACTGAAGCTTTCTTT,CASSLAGANTEAFF
TRBV4-1,.,TRBD1,TRBJ2-7,TGCGCCAGCAGCCATGGATCTCGCCCGGGACAGCTTAGGTACGAGCAGTACTTC,CASSHGSRPGQLRYEQYF
TRBV11-3,.,TRBD1,TRBJ1-1,TGTGCCAGCAGCTTAAATCTGGGACAGGGTGCTTTCTTT,CASSLNLGQGAFF
TRBV6-5,.,TRBD2,TRBJ2-3,TGTGCCAGCAGTCCATCTGGACTAGCGGGGTTAACGCAGTATTTT,CASSPSGLAGLTQYF
TRBV6-1,.,TRBD1,TRBJ1-1,TGTGCCAGCAGTGAGACCTTCCCTTGGGACAGGCTGAACACTGAAGCTTTCTTT,CASSETFPWDRLNTEAFF
TRBV19,.,.,TRBJ1-3,TGTGCCAGTAGTGGAGACAGGTACTCTGGAAACACCATATATTTT,CASSGDRYSGNTIYF
TRBV6-5,.,.,TRBJ1-4,TGTGCCAGCAGTTACAGGGGCCTTGCAACTAATGAAAAACTGTTTTTT,CASSYRGLATNEKLFF
TRBV28,.,TRBD2,TRBJ2-7,TGTGCCAGCGGTAGAGCGGGAGGGACCTACGAGCAGTACTTC,CASGRAGGTYEQYF
TRBV10-3,.,.,TRBJ1-1,TGTGCCATTCAGATAGCTCTGAACACTGAAGCTTTCTTT,CAIQIALNTEAFF
TRBV2,once,TRBD2,TRBJ2-7,TGTGCCAGCAGTCTTCCGGGACTAGCGATTTACGAGCAGTACTTC,CASSLPGLAIYEQYF
TRBV10-3,.,.,TRBJ2-7,TGTGCCATCAGTGAGCCCCCGGGCGAGCAGTACTTC,CAISEPPGEQYF
TRBV6-1,.,.,TRBJ2-7,TGTGCCAGCAGACGCGCGACAGGTCCCTCCTACGAGCAGTACTTC,CASRRATGPSYEQYF
TRBV4-1,.,.,TRBJ2-3,TGCGCCAGCAGCCTCTCAGCGGCACCCCCGGATACGCAGTATTTT,CASSLSAAPPDTQYF
TRBV19,.,TRBD1,TRBJ2-1,TGTGCCAGTAGTATAGCGGACAGGGGAGGGGACAATGAGCAGTTCTTC,CASSIADRGGDNEQFF
TRBV5-4,.,TRBD1,TRBJ2-3,TGTGCCAGCAGCATTTCCGGGACAGGGGGCACAGATACGCAGTATTTT,CASSISGTGGTDTQYF
TRBV14,.,.,TRBJ2-5,TGTGCCAGCTCCTGGGAGCGGGAGACCCAGTACTTC,CASSWERETQYF
TRBV7-9,once,.,TRBJ2-7,TGTGCCAGCAGCTTAGACCTCGGGGTATCCTACGAGCAGTACTTC,CASSLDLGVSYEQYF
TRBV9,.,TRBD2,TRBJ2-1,TGTGCCAGCAGCACCCGGACTAGCGGACAAGATATCTACAATGAGCAGTTCTTC,CASSTRTSGQDIYNEQFF
TRBV7-9,.,.,TRBJ2-3,TGTGCCAGCAGCCCCGAGGCCCAAGATACGCAGTATTTT,CASSPEAQDTQYF
TRBV11-2,once,TRBD2,TRBJ2-7,TGTGCCAGCAGCTTAGGGACTAGCTACGAGCAGTACTTC,CASSLGTSYEQYF
TRBV28,few,.,TRBJ1-5,TGTGCCAGCAGGGCGGCCGGGGGCAATCAGCCCCAGCATTTT,CASRAAGGNQPQHF
TRBV6-1,.,TRBD1,TRBJ1-5,TGTGCCAGCACAGAGGGACAGGGACGCAATCAGCCCCAGCATTTT,CASTEGQGRNQPQHF
TRBV19,.,.,TRBJ2-7,TGTGCCAGTAGGGTACGCGACTCCTACGAGCAGTACTTC,CASRVRDSYEQYF
TRBV7-2,.,TRBD2,TRBJ2-3,TGTGCCAGCAGCTTGAGACCGGGACTAGCGGGAGTCAGGGATACGCAGTATTTT,CASSLRPGLAGVRDTQYF
TRBV11-3,.,TRBD1,TRBJ2-5,TGTGCCAGCAACTCCAGGGGGCCCAGGGAGACCCAGTACTTC,CASNSRGPRETQYF
TRBV30,.,.,TRBJ2-7,TGTGCCTGGAGTGGGAGTGATCCCTACGAGCAGTACTTC,CAWSGSDPYEQYF
TRBV27,.,.,TRBJ2-7,TGTGCCAGCAGTTCGACAAACCCCTACGAGCAGTACTTC,CASSSTNPYEQYF
TRBV9,.,.,TRBJ2-7,TGTGCCAGCAGCCAGGGAGGGACAGGCTTATACGAGCAGTACTTC,CASSQGGTGLYEQYF
TRBV5-1,.,TRBD1,TRBJ2-7,TGCGCCAGCAGCAAGGGGGCGGAAGAGCAGTACTTC,CASSKGAEEQYF
TRBV6-1,once,.,TRBJ1-1,TGTGCCAGCAGGGGCGGAGGAAACACTGAAGCTTTCTTT,CASRGGGNTEAFF
TRBV9,.,TRBD1,TRBJ2-3,TGTGCCAGCAGCGCGACCCAGGGGGCAGATACGCAGTATTTT,CASSATQGADTQYF
TRBV25-1,.,TRBD2,TRBJ2-5,TGTGCCAGCAGGATGGGGCTAGCGGGATCAGAGACCCAGTACTTC,CASRMGLAGSETQYF
TRBV6-1,.,.,TRBJ1-5,TGTGCCAGCAGTTATGGACGGGAGATGCAGCCCCAGCATTTT,CASSYGREMQPQHF
TRBV5-1,once,.,TRBJ2-7,TGCGCCAGCAGCTTGGGGGGACACTCAGCCTACGAGCAGTACTTC,CASSLGGHSAYEQYF
TRBV15,.,TRBD2,TRBJ2-1,TGTGCCACCAGCAGAGATACTACTAGCGGGGTGAGTGGTGAGCAGTTCTTC,CATSRDTTSGVSGEQFF
TRBV11-2,.,TRBD2,TRBJ2-1,TGTGCCAGCAGCGCCGGGACTAGTTGGTTCTACAATGAGCAGTTCTTC,CASSAGTSWFYNEQFF
TRBV10-3,.,.,TRBJ2-7,TGTGCCATCAGTGATATAGGGGATACACCCTACGAGCAGTACTTC,CAISDIGDTPYEQYF
TRBV29-1,.,.,TRBJ2-3,TGCAGCGTAGCCGGGACAGATAGCGGAATGAGCACAGATACGCAGTATTTT,CSVAGTDSGMSTDTQYF
TRBV28,.,TRBD2,TRBJ2-1,TGTGCCAGCAGACGAAGGGACCGGGAAAGATTAAGGGAGGGCTCCTACAATGAGCAGTTCTTC,CASRRRDRERLREGSYNEQFF
TRBV4-1,once,TRBD2,TRBJ2-7,TGCGCCAGCAGCCAAGATGGGCGGGAGGGATCCTACGAGCAGTACTTC,CASSQDGREGSYEQYF
TRBV12-5,.,TRBD2,TRBJ2-5,TGTGCTAGTGGTTTGGTACTCAGCAGCGGGAGGTGGTCGGAGACCCAGTACTTC,CASGLVLSSGRWSETQYF
TRBV13,.,TRBD2,TRBJ2-1,TGTGCCAGCAGCTTAGCAGCGGGAGGTTTCTACAATGAGCAGTTCTTC,CASSLAAGGFYNEQFF
TRBV9,.,.,TRBJ2-2,TGTGCCAGCAGCTCAAAGAGGGCCGCCGGGGAGCTGTTTTTT,CASSSKRAAGELFF
TRBV30,.,.,TRBJ2-7,TGTGCCTGGAGTGGGACGGGAGTTGGAGAGCAGTACTTC,CAWSGTGVGEQYF
TRBV18,.,.,TRBJ1-3,TGTGCCAGCTTCACTTTGGAGGGCAGCTCTGGAAACACCATATATTTT,CASFTLEGSSGNTIYF
TRBV5-1,.,TRBD2,TRBJ2-1,TGCGCCAGCAGCTATCTAGCGGGATTGAACAATGAGCAGTTCTTC,CASSYLAGLNNEQFF
TRBV6-5,.,.,TRBJ1-3,TGTGCCAGCAGTCCCAGTCCCCTCTCTGGAAACACCATATATTTT,CASSPSPLSGNTIYF
TRBV11-2,.,.,TRBJ1-2,TGTGCCAGCAGCTTCGGGCAGGGAAGTGGCTACACCTTC,CASSFGQGSGYTF
TRBV7-9,.,TRBD2,TRBJ2-5,TGTGCCAGCAGCTTAGGGTCGCGGGGGCAAGAGACCCAGTACTTC,CASSLGSRGQETQYF
TRBV30,.,TRBD2,TRBJ2-7,TGTGCCTGGAGTGTACCGAGACTAGCGGGAAATGAGCAGTACTTC,CAWSVPRLAGNEQYF
TRBV15,.,.,TRBJ2-5,TGTGCCACCAGCAGAGATACGTTGCAGGGCCAAGAGACCCAGTACTTC,CATSRDTLQGQETQYF
TRBV30,.,TRBD2,TRBJ2-1,TGTGCCTGGACGTGGACTAGCGGATACAATGAGCAGTTCTTC,CAWTWTSGYNEQFF